A selection of T cell receptor beta chains follows, all from one sample in a study of spatial heterogeneity in lung cancer. TCRdb reprocessed the 5' RACE reads via MiXCR and lists one record per CDR3 protein. Of 85,000 to 100,000 distinct CDR3 sequences in the sample, roughly 12% were seen once. This material consisted of PBMCs, taken at surgery. Receptor source: a male donor with early-stage non-small cell lung cancer. Each CDR3 is given with its conserved first and last residue. The order of the fields is clone size, V gene, CDR3 length, CDR3 protein. Not all rows give a size; the values are once, few, many and, for expanded clones, a class.

few TRBV5-1 16 CASSFGTSGSYNEQFF
. TRBV5-1 15 CASSLRQGASNEQFF
few TRBV20-1 13 CSARRGSAGELFF
. TRBV2 15 CASSEDDWSSYEQYF
few TRBV24-1 14 CATSDPTRSYEQYF
. TRBV19 13 CASIGRNNQPQHF
many TRBV7-9 16 CASSLRVPGTTYEQYF
few TRBV6-2/TRBV6-3 17 CASSYGFGTASYQPQHF
few TRBV7-8 15 CASSSLKEVSGEPFF
. TRBV7-2 14 CASSLTNSGNTIYF
few TRBV4-3 14 CASSQEDPGFGYTF
few TRBV6-6 15 CASFSPDRANYGYTF
few TRBV9 15 CASSASGSFYNEQFF
. TRBV5-1 16 CASSYRDSHSYNEQFF
. TRBV6-2/TRBV6-3 17 CASSSSGTAGFIYGYTF
. TRBV5-6 13 CASSLEGSTPLHF
. TRBV7-2 13 CASSYVLSQKLFF
. TRBV25-1 16 CASRPGHLVNTGELFF
. TRBV5-6 16 CASSWWTSGGLDTQYF
. TRBV7-6 16 CASSEGTGGARETQYF
few TRBV9 18 CASSSGRPPSTGANVLTF
. TRBV20-1 13 CSADRGNQETQYF
few TRBV15 16 CATSRVLAGNYNEQFF
. TRBV7-2 12 CASSQGDHGYTF
many TRBV5-6 18 CASSSLDGSPQGDYGYTF
. TRBV20-1 9 CSAKETQYF
. TRBV7-2 14 CASSLQGLGEKLFF
many TRBV5-1 17 CASSFVGATSGANVLTF
. TRBV20-1 12 CSATSGGRAQYF
few TRBV29-1 11 CSVRTVERAFF
. TRBV7-9 14 CASSLEVGHGELFF
many TRBV29-1 14 CSGTLAGSTDTQYF
. TRBV7-6 14 CASSYLAGVEEQFF
. TRBV25-1 14 CASSEWAGGRGYTF
few TRBV12-3/TRBV12-4 14 CASSWQGPNTEAFF